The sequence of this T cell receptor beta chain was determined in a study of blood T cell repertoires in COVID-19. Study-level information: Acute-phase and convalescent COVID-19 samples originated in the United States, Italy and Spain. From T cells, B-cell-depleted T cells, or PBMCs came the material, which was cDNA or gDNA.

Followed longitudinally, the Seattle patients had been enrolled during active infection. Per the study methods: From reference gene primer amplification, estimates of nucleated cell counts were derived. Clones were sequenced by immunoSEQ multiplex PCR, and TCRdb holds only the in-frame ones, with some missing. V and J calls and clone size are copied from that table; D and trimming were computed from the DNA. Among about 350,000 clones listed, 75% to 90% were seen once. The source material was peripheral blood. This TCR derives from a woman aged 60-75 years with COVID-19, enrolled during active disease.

The CDR3 protein is CASSEASGGAANTGELFF. In nucleotides, the CDR3 is TGTGCCAGCAGTGAAGCTAGCGGGGGCGCTGCGAACACCGGGGAGCTGTTTTTT. V is TRBV6-1 and J is TRBJ2-2; 9 nucleotides line up with TRBD2. The germline gives CDR1 MNHNS, CDR2 SASEGT. Trimming removed 0 bases from V and 0 bases from J; junction bases left unmatched: 5. The CDR3 totals 18 residues.